This is a list of T cell receptor beta chains from one sample in a study of cytomegalovirus exposure and HLA in healthy donors. Assay: immunoSEQ multiplex PCR; the TCRdb copy retains only in-frame clones and omits some. This table has some 170,000 clones, approximately 85% appearing once. Sequencing input: PBMCs. The receptors here all came from a girl aged 2 to 10 in good health and CMV-seropositive. CDR3s include the opening cysteine and the closing phenylalanine or tryptophan. A D gene is named only where the DNA matches it firmly. Expanded clones are given a class, and other clones once, few, many or no size at all.

D: -; size: -; V: TRBV5-4; J: TRBJ2-5; DNA: TGTGCCAGCAGCGGGGCGGCCTACCAAGAGACCCAGTACTTC; CDR3: CASSGAAYQETQYF
D: -; size: -; V: TRBV4-1; J: TRBJ2-7; DNA: TGCGCCAGCAGCCAAGAGCAGGGTTTCGGCTACGAGCAGTACTTC; CDR3: CASSQEQGFGYEQYF
D: -; size: -; V: TRBV5-1; J: TRBJ2-4; DNA: TGCGCCAGCAGCTTGGGACTAGCCAAAAACATTCAGTACTTC; CDR3: CASSLGLAKNIQYF
D: TRBD1; size: -; V: TRBV7-3; J: TRBJ1-1; DNA: TGTGCCAGCAGCTTGGCAGGGACAGCGAACACTGAAGCTTTCTTT; CDR3: CASSLAGTANTEAFF
D: -; size: -; V: TRBV6-4; J: TRBJ1-4; DNA: TGTGCCAGCAGTGCAGCGGGGGCCGAAAAACTGTTTTTT; CDR3: CASSAAGAEKLFF
D: -; size: -; V: TRBV19; J: TRBJ2-7; DNA: TGTGCCAGTAGTAGGGGCGGGAACGAGCAGTACTTC; CDR3: CASSRGGNEQYF
D: TRBD1; size: -; V: TRBV7-8; J: TRBJ2-5; DNA: TGTGCCAGCAGCTTATCCGGACAGGGAGAGACCCAGTACTTC; CDR3: CASSLSGQGETQYF
D: -; size: -; V: TRBV5-6; J: TRBJ2-5; DNA: TGTGCCAGCAGGGGAGGGGGGGAGACCCAGTACTTC; CDR3: CASRGGGETQYF
D: -; size: -; V: TRBV28; J: TRBJ2-3; DNA: TGTGCCAGCAGTTTAGCCCCTAGGACGCAGTATTTT; CDR3: CASSLAPRTQYF
D: -; size: -; V: TRBV29-1; J: TRBJ1-3; DNA: TGCAGCGTTGAAGACCCCCAGGGGAGCTCTGGAAACACCATATATTTT; CDR3: CSVEDPQGSSGNTIYF
D: -; size: -; V: TRBV7-3; J: TRBJ2-3; DNA: TGTGCCAGCAGCTTATTCCGCGGAGAGGCGGATACGCAGTATTTT; CDR3: CASSLFRGEADTQYF
D: TRBD2; size: -; V: TRBV11-2; J: TRBJ2-5; DNA: TGTGCCAGCAGCTTAGATTGGGGACTAGCGGGGGCCCAAGAGACCCAGTACTTC; CDR3: CASSLDWGLAGAQETQYF
D: -; size: few; V: TRBV5-1; J: TRBJ1-1; DNA: TGCGCCAGCAGCCCGGTAGGGACTTGGTCTGAAGCTTTCTTT; CDR3: CASSPVGTWSEAFF